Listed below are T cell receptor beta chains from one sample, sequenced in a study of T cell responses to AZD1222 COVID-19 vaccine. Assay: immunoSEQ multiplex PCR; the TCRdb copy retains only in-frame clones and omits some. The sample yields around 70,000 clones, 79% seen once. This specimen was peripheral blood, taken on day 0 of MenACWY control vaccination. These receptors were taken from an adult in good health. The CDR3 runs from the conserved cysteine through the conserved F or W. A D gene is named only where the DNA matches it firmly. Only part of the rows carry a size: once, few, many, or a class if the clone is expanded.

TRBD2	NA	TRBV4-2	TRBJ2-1	TGTGCCAGCAGCCGCGGGACTAGCGGGGGGGATTTCAATGAGCAGTTCTTC	CASSRGTSGGDFNEQFF
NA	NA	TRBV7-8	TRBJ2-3	TGTGCCAGCAGCCCCAGCACAGATACGCAGTATTTT	CASSPSTDTQYF
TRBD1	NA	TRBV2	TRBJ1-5	TGTGCCAGCAGTCTAGGGACAGGAGTACAGCCCCAGCATTTT	CASSLGTGVQPQHF
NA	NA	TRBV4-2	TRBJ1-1	TGTGCCAGCAGCCAAGTGGGGCAAAGGAACACTGAAGCTTTCTTT	CASSQVGQRNTEAFF
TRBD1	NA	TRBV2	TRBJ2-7	TGTGCCAGCAGTCTCGGGACAGGGGAGAAGCAGTACTTC	CASSLGTGEKQYF
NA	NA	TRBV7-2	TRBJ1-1	TGTGCCAGCAGCTTAGCTGGCCTGAACACTGAAGCTTTCTTT	CASSLAGLNTEAFF
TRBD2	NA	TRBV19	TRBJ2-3	TGTGCCACCAGAGAGCGGGAGGGCCTCACAGATACGCAGTATTTT	CATREREGLTDTQYF
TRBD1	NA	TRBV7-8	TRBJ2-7	TGTGCCAGCAGCTTAGCGCTGTCTTCAGGGGACAGCTACGAGCAGTACTTC	CASSLALSSGDSYEQYF
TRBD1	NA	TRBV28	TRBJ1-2	TGTGCCAGCGTGCCCCAGGGGGAGGTTGGTGGCTACACCTTC	CASVPQGEVGGYTF
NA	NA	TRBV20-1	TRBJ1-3	TGCAGTGCTAGTCCCGGGGGATTCACTGGAAACACCATATATTTT	CSASPGGFTGNTIYF
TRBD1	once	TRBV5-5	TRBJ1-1	TGTGCCAGCAGCTTGGTGCGGGACAGTCGCTTTTTGGAGAACACTGAAGCTTTCTTT	CASSLVRDSRFLENTEAFF
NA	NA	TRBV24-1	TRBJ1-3	NA	CATSSGPAEDSKGNTIYF
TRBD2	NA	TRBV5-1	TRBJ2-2	TGCGCCAGCAGCAAGGAAACAGCGGGGTACACCGGGGAGCTGTTTTTT	CASSKETAGYTGELFF
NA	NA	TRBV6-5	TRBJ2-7	TGTGCCACCCTGAACGGACGATACGAGCAGTACTTC	CATLNGRYEQYF
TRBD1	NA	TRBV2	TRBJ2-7	TGTGCCAGCAGTGGGGATTTCCGGGACAGGGGCCACGAGCAGTACTTC	CASSGDFRDRGHEQYF
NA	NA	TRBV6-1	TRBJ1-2	TGTGCCAGCAGTGAAGGTAGTATCATCAGTCCTGGCTACACCTTC	CASSEGSIISPGYTF
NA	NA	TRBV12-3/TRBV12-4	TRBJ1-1	TGTGCCAGCAGTTTGGAGGACGGGGAAGCTTTCTTT	CASSLEDGEAFF
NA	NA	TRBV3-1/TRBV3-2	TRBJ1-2	TGTGCCAGCAGCCCGGGGGATAACTATGGCTACACCTTC	CASSPGDNYGYTF
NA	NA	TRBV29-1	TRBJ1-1	TGCAGCGTTCCGGGACCAACTGAAGCTTTCTTT	CSVPGPTEAFF
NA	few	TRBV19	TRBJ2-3	TGTGCCAGCCAGGGTGTGCGGGGAGATACGCAGTATTTT	CASQGVRGDTQYF
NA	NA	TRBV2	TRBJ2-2	TGTGCCAGCAAGGGCGGATTAAACACCGGGGAGCTGTTTTTT	CASKGGLNTGELFF
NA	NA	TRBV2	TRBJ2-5	TGTGCCAGCAAAAACCCAGAGACCCAGTACTTC	CASKNPETQYF
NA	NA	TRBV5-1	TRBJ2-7	TGCGCCAGCGAGACAGCCCCAGGGTCCCTTGAGCAGTACTTC	CASETAPGSLEQYF
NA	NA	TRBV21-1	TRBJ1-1	TGTGCCAGCAGCAAATTAGAAGGAACGGGCCCGAACACTGAAGCTTTCTTT	CASSKLEGTGPNTEAFF
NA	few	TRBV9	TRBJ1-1	TGTGCCAGCAGCCCTCGCCTGAACACTGAAGCTTTCTTT	CASSPRLNTEAFF
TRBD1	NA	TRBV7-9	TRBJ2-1	TGTGCCAGCAGCTCGGGACAGGGGGACCACAATGAGCAGTTCTTC	CASSSGQGDHNEQFF
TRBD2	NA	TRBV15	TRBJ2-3	TGTGCCACCAGCAGGTCAAAAGCGGGAGGTTCAGATACGCAGTATTTT	CATSRSKAGGSDTQYF
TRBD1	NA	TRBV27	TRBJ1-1	TGTGCCAGCAGTTTAAGGGGGCGCGTGGACACTGAAGCTTTCTTT	CASSLRGRVDTEAFF
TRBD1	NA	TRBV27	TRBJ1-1	TGTGCCAGCAATACTTATGACAGGGGGATCGCTGAAGCTTTCTTT	CASNTYDRGIAEAFF
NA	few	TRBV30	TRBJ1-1	TGTGCCTGGAGTCCCCGGACAGCTACTGAAGCTTTCTTT	CAWSPRTATEAFF
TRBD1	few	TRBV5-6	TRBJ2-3	TGTGCCAGCAGCTCCACAGGGGTTGTCACAGATACGCAGTATTTT	CASSSTGVVTDTQYF
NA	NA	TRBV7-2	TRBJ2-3	TGTGCCAGCAGCTCAGTCGGACCCCTGAGAGGCACAGATACGCAGTATTTT	CASSSVGPLRGTDTQYF
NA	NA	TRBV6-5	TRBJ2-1	TGTGCCAGCAGTTACTCCTGGACTGGGGGTTCTGAGCAGTTCTTC	CASSYSWTGGSEQFF
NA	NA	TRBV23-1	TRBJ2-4	TGCGCCAGCAGCCCAATTTCCGGGGTGACCCTAGCCAAAAACATTCAGTACTTC	CASSPISGVTLAKNIQYF